Following are 20 T cell receptor beta chains from one sample sequenced in a study of long-term antiretroviral therapy in people with HIV. Sequencing used immunoSEQ v3.0 at survey level. This table comes from immunoSEQ multiplex PCR, and its TCRdb copy is limited to in-frame clones, with some not included. The data show roughly 35,000 clones, with 90% to 95% seen just once and 3.7% held by the top ten. The material was unsorted PBMCs, obtained approximately 5 years after starting antiretroviral therapy. All receptors derive from a woman in her fifties or sixties with HIV.

The rearrangement links TRBV7-2 to TRBJ1-5, with 9 bases aligning to TRBD1. Per germline, CDR1 SGHTA and CDR2 FQGNSA. With 2 bases clipped from V and 6 bases from J, the junction kept 5 bases outside the gene matches. The CDR3 loop spans 15 amino acids. CDR3 DNA sequence: TGTGCCAGCAGCTTAACCGGGACAGGGATTCAGCCCCAGCATTTT. The encoded protein is CASSLTGTGIQPQHF.

J is TRBJ1-4 and V is TRBV6-1; 10 bases match TRBD1. CDR3 length: 15 residues. The J segment lost 1 base and the V segment lost 6 bases, leaving 2 bases of the junction unmatched. In germline, CDR1 is MNHNS, CDR2 SASEGT. The CDR3 here is CASRDRGRTNEKLFF. CDR3 nucleotide sequence: TGTGCCAGCAGAGACAGGGGGCGAACTAATGAAAAACTGTTTTTT.

This clone appeared a single time. The chain uses TRBV7-2 and TRBJ2-5; possibly TRBD1 or TRBD2 for D (6 bases each). CDR1 and CDR2 (germline): SGHTA, FQGNSA. V gave up 0 bases and J gave up 4 bases, with 12 bases separating them. This CDR3 contains 15 residues. The CDR3, as DNA: TGTGCCAGCAGCTTAGCTACGGGGGCAGGAGAGACCCAGTACTTC. This codes for CASSLATGAGETQYF.

The chain joins TRBV5-4 to TRBJ1-6; D remains ambiguous. The CDR3 contains 13 residues. Germline CDR1 and CDR2: SGHNT and YYREEE (reference sequence). Trimming took off 1 base at V and 7 bases at J, with 6 bases between the two ends. CDR3 loop: CASSLFGNSPLHF. The DNA of the CDR3 is TGTGCCAGCAGCTTGTTCGGAAATTCACCCCTCCACTTT.

The chain couples TRBV7-6 to TRBJ2-7; D is uncertain. Looked up from germline, CDR1 is SGHVS and CDR2 is FNYEAQ. Trimming left V 5 bases short and J 6 bases short, with 14 bases between. The CDR3 is 13 residues long. The CDR3 DNA reads TGTGCCAGCAGCCTCACTTTGGGATCCGAGCAGTACTTC. This sequence encodes CASSLTLGSEQYF. The entire variable domain, with the rest obtained from reference TRBV7-6 and TRBJ2-7, is as follows: GAGVSQSPRYKVTKRGQDVALRCDPISGHVSLYWYRQALGQGPEFLTYFNYEAQQDKSGLPNDRFSAERPEGSISTLTIQRTEQRDSAMYRCASSLTLGSEQYFGPGTRLTVT.

This clone has a handful of counts. V and J are TRBV7-9 and TRBJ2-2, with D hard to call. The CDR3 runs to 12 residues. The V end was cut by 1 base, the J end by 9 bases, with 6 bases between. The germline V gene encodes CDR1 SEHNR and CDR2 FQNEAQ (reference sequence). The CDR3 nucleotides are TGTGCCAGCAGCTTAGGGCCCAGGGAGCTGTTTTTT. Encoded protein: CASSLGPRELFF.

The sample holds one count of this clone. This chain links TRBV6-5 with TRBJ1-2; TRBD1 agrees at 8 bases. This CDR3 has 15 residues. Looked up from germline, CDR1 is MNHEY and CDR2 is SVGAGI. V shed 8 bases, J shed 4 bases, and the junction held 12 bases outside the gene matches. CDR3 amino acids: CASQNPIGTGYGYTF. The CDR3 coding sequence is TGTGCCAGCCAAAACCCCATCGGGACAGGCTATGGCTACACCTTC.

The CDR3 DNA follows: TGTGCCAGCTCCATGCTCAGCGTTCCAGATACGCAGTATTTT. Encoded protein: CASSMLSVPDTQYF. The V and J genes are TRBV6-6 and TRBJ2-3; D gene unclear. This CDR3 spans 14 amino acids. Germline CDR1 reads MNHNY; CDR2 reads SVGAGI (reference sequence). V lost 8 bases and J lost 4, with 16 bases in between.

This chain links TRBV7-2 with TRBJ2-1, with D possibly matching TRBD2 (6 bases). Germline V gives CDR1 SGHTA, CDR2 FQGNSA. The CDR3 is 16 residues long. Trimming removed 5 bases at V and 4 bases at J, with 18 bases between. The CDR3, as DNA: TGTGCCAGCAGCACCCAGGGCGGGACGGGGTACAATGAGCAGTTCTTC. Translated, it gives CASSTQGGTGYNEQFF.

J is TRBJ2-3 and V is TRBV10-2; TRBD1 matches 9 bases. The V gene end was trimmed by 7 bases and the J gene end by 2 bases; junction bases not matched to a gene: 4. Per germline, CDR1 WSHSY and CDR2 SAAADI. The CDR3 is 14 amino acids. CDR3 bases: TGCGCCAGCACCTGGACAGGGGCCACAGATACGCAGTATTTT. It is translated as CASTWTGATDTQYF.

The gene calls are TRBV6-5 and TRBJ1-2, with D perhaps matching TRBD1 (5 bases). V lost 7 bases and J 8 bases, leaving 17 bases between the germline ends. The CDR3 has 13 amino acids. CDR1 is MNHEY and CDR2 is SVGAGI in the germline V gene. CDR3 residues: CASTPGGDGGYTF. CDR3 nucleotide sequence: TGTGCCAGCACACCGGGGGGGGATGGAGGCTACACCTTC.

J is TRBJ2-7 and V is TRBV6-1, with TRBD1 matching 8 bases. The germline V gene has CDR1 MNHNS and CDR2 SASEGT. The ends lost 3 bases at V and 2 bases at J; junction bases unmatched: 6. The CDR3 is made up of 15 amino acids. CDR3 DNA sequence: TGTGCCAGCAGTGACAGACAGGGGAGAGCCTACGAGCAGTACTTC. Protein: CASSDRQGRAYEQYF.

This chain uses TRBV19 with TRBJ2-2, with TRBD1 matching over 9 bases. The CDR3 has 16 amino acids. J lost 5 bases, V lost 7 bases, and 11 bases had no gene match. Germline lookup yields CDR1 LNHDA and CDR2 SQIVND (reference sequence). The DNA of the CDR3 is TGTGCCAGTAAACAGGGGGCAGATACAATAACCGGGGAGCTGTTTTTT. Translating gives CASKQGADTITGELFF. Variable domain in full (rest from reference TRBV19 and TRBJ2-2): DGGITQSPKYLFRKEGQNVTLSCEQNLNHDAMYWYRQDPGQGLRLIYYSQIVNDFQKGDIAEGYSVSREKKESFPLTVTSAQKNPTAFYLCASKQGADTITGELFFGEGSRLTVL.

The J gene is TRBJ2-2, the V gene TRBV18; D is possibly TRBD2 (6 bases). V was clipped by 4 bases and J by 5 bases, with 20 bases between them. In germline, CDR1 is KGHSH, CDR2 LQKENI. This CDR3 spans 17 amino acids. CDR3 sequence (DNA): TGTGCCAGCTCACTCACAGCTCCGGGACTTGGGACCGGGGAGCTGTTTTTT. Translation gives CASSLTAPGLGTGELFF.

This chain uses TRBV11-2 with TRBJ2-7; D gene uncertain. V lost 0 bases to trimming and J lost 0 bases, with 12 bases between them. In germline, CDR1 is SGHAT, CDR2 FQNNGV. CDR3 length: 16 residues. The CDR3 nucleotides are TGTGCCAGCAGCTTAGATTCCGGGTCTAGCTCCTACGAGCAGTACTTC. This sequence encodes CASSLDSGSSSYEQYF.

On this clone: One junction end disagrees with the germline gene, perhaps due to a read error. The chain has TRBV30 and TRBJ1-2; no firm D call. Looked up from germline, CDR1 is GTSNPN and CDR2 is SVGIG (reference sequence). The CDR3 loop spans 11 amino acids. The CDR3 DNA follows: TGTGCCTGTGATGGAGATGCGAGGCCTCGCTTC. This gives the protein CACDGDARPRF.

The CDR3 nucleotides read TGTGCCAGAGCTGCAGGGGCTACTGAAGCTTTCTTT. It codes for CARAAGATEAFF. The genes are TRBV2 and TRBJ1-1; maybe TRBD1 (6 bases). Germline CDR1 SNHLY, CDR2 FYNNEI. The CDR3 runs 12 residues. With 9 bases removed from V and 5 bases from J, the gap between germline ends came to 13 bases.

V usage is TRBV6-1 and J usage is TRBJ1-2, with D unclear. The germline CDR1 and CDR2 sequences are MNHNS and SASEGT. The CDR3 is made up of 15 amino acids. Trimming left V 1 base short and J 0 bases short, with 9 bases between. CDR3 sequence reads: CASSEVPGANYGYTF. The CDR3 DNA follows: TGTGCCAGCAGTGAAGTCCCCGGTGCTAACTATGGCTACACCTTC.

The J gene is TRBJ1-5, the V gene TRBV10-3; TRBD1 is a possible D gene (5 bases). CDR1 and CDR2 from the germline V gene are ENHRY and SYGVKD. The CDR3 has 13 amino acids. The V end lost 6 bases, the J end lost 5 bases, and 11 bases lay between the germline ends. Here the CDR3 reads CAISDSADQPQHF. CDR3 DNA sequence: TGTGCCATCAGCGACAGTGCGGATCAGCCCCAGCATTTT.

The chain recombines TRBV15 with TRBJ1-4; the D gene is possibly TRBD1 (5 bases). The V end was cut by 3 bases, the J end by 8 bases, with 10 bases between. There are 13 residues in the CDR3. CDR1 is LNHNV and CDR2 is YYDKDF in the germline V gene (reference sequence). CDR3 sequence (DNA): TGTGCCACCAGCAGGGGGCGCTGGGAAAAACTGTTTTTT. Translation: CATSRGRWEKLFF.